Sequencing of this T cell receptor (beta chain) was carried out in a study of long-term antiretroviral therapy in people with HIV. The table lists this clone with a few counts. Runs used v3.0 of the immunoSEQ assay and were done at survey level. The method was immunoSEQ multiplex PCR; TCRdb's version includes in-frame clones alone and lacks a portion of them. The sample lists about 20,000 clones, 78% occurring once. This clonotype was obtained from a woman aged 50 to 65 with HIV. The input for sequencing was unsorted PBMCs, taken 0.3 years after starting antiretroviral therapy.

This CDR3 reads CASSESGTPRGANYEQYV. The CDR3, as DNA: TGCGCCAGCAGTGAGTCTGGGACTCCACGAGGGGCTAACTACGAGCAGTACGTC. V is TRBV10-1 and J is TRBJ2-7, with D possibly being TRBD2 (6 bases). Germline V gives CDR1 WNHNN, CDR2 SYGVQD (reference sequence). Trimming took off 0 bases at V and 3 bases at J, with 21 bases between the two ends. The CDR3 extends over 18 amino acids.